This T cell receptor (beta chain) comes out of a study of metastatic and nonmetastatic thyroid tumors. Study details: Across blood and tumor or nodule tissue, repertoires from malignant and benign thyroid patients were compared with one another. Findings and limits, study-wide: The study reportedly found significantly higher TCR beta diversity in malignant thyroid tumors than benign nodules, in blood and tumor.

Original data processing: Across clinicopathological groups, CDR3 differences served as the basis for building a distant-metastasis classifier for papillary thyroid cancer. TCRdb re-called clones via MiXCR from the PCR reads. TCRdb, not the original authors, processed these V and J calls. The table includes about 20,000 clones, 15% to 20% detected once. The CDR3 has 15 residues. V shed 3 bases and J 4 bases; nucleotides not matched to a gene: 6. The germline CDR1 and CDR2 sequences are GTSNPN and SVGIG (reference sequence). Thyroid surgery had not been preceded by any treatment in any patient. This clone appeared many times. Its specificity is not known.

The genes are TRBV30 and TRBJ1-1; 12 nucleotides line up with TRBD1. Sequencing used tumor tissue. This TCR was sampled from a female donor with papillary thyroid cancer or a benign thyroid nodule (not recorded which). Some clones in this sample may be carry-over from other donors' samples. The CDR3 spells CAWRGTGGYSTEAFF. In DNA, the CDR3 is TGTGCCTGGAGGGGGACAGGGGGCTATAGCACTGAAGCTTTCTTT.